Below, 13 T cell receptor beta chains from the same sample are listed, as sequenced in a study of cytomegalovirus exposure and HLA in healthy donors. Vbeta (60) and Jbeta (13) primers were used in the PCR. The protocol was immunoSEQ multiplex PCR, while the TCRdb copy is restricted to in-frame clones and leaves out a portion. Altogether approximately 190,000 clones are present, roughly 80% being singletons, with the ten largest covering around 2.5%. What was sequenced was PBMCs. These TCRs come from a woman in her forties or fifties in good health and CMV-seropositive.

This clone showed up just a few times. This rearrangement joins TRBV11-1 to TRBJ1-2; the D is unclear. Germline V CDR1 and CDR2: SGHAT, FQDESV (reference sequence). Deletions cut 3 bases from V and 5 bases from J, with 22 bases between. The CDR3 has 17 residues. The CDR3: CASSLGRSGMVRYGYTF. CDR3 nucleotide sequence: TGTGCCAGCAGCTTGGGCAGGTCGGGAATGGTACGTTATGGCTACACCTTC.

The chain recombines TRBV11-2 with TRBJ2-5; D is unclear. CDR3 length: 15 amino acids. Germline V lookup: CDR1 SGHAT, CDR2 FQNNGV. Between the trimmed V and J ends, which lost 5 bases and 2 bases, there was a span of 15 bases. The chain's CDR3 is CASSPRLKQQETQYF. DNA of the CDR3: TGTGCCAGCAGCCCCCGTCTTAAACAGCAAGAGACCCAGTACTTC.

This clone showed up just a few times. V is TRBV7-2 and J is TRBJ2-5, with 7 bases fitting TRBD2. Germline loops: CDR1 SGHTA, CDR2 FQGNSA. CDR3 length: 14 amino acids. The V gene end was trimmed by 2 bases and the J gene end by 2 bases; junction bases not matched to a gene: 2. CDR3 sequence reads: CASSLWGGQETQYF. In DNA, the CDR3 is TGTGCCAGCAGCTTATGGGGGGGACAAGAGACCCAGTACTTC.

This clone occurred a few times. V and J are TRBV7-9 and TRBJ1-4, with TRBD1 matching over 8 bases. The CDR3 consists of 14 residues. Germline V CDR1 and CDR2: SEHNR, FQNEAQ (reference sequence). Losses at the gene ends were 4 bases for V and 5 bases for J; bases not matched to a gene: 3. CDR3 protein: CASSSGQGNEKLFF. DNA of the CDR3: TGTGCCAGCAGCTCTGGACAGGGAAATGAAAAACTGTTTTTT. Full variable domain (missing parts from reference TRBV7-9 and TRBJ1-4): DTGVSQNPRHKITKRGQNVTFRCDPISEHNRLYWYRQTLGQGPEFLTYFQNEAQLEKSRLLSDRFSAERPKGSFSTLEIQRTEQGDSAMYLCASSSGQGNEKLFFGSGTQLSVL.

The chain carries TRBV30 and TRBJ2-5; 8 bases map to TRBD1. V shed 8 bases, J shed 4 bases, and the junction held 6 bases outside the gene matches. The CDR3 covers 12 residues. CDR1 and CDR2 from the germline V gene are GTSNPN and SVGIG (reference sequence). CDR3 DNA sequence: TGTGCCGGACAGGGCGGAGGAGAGACCCAGTACTTC. This translates into CAGQGGGETQYF.

This clone showed up just a few times. This chain links TRBV28 with TRBJ2-4; a possible D gene is TRBD1 (6 bases). Per germline, CDR1 MDHEN and CDR2 SYDVKM. The length of the CDR3 is 16 residues. Trimming stripped 5 bases from V and 0 bases from J, with 14 bases between. CDR3 amino acids: CASSVGQTLAKNIQYF. The CDR3 DNA follows: TGTGCCAGCAGTGTAGGACAGACCTTAGCCAAAAACATTCAGTACTTC.

A few counts support this clone. V gene TRBV27 combines with J gene TRBJ1-5, with D unresolved. Trimming cost V 3 bases and J 0 bases, with 3 bases left between them. This CDR3 contains 13 residues. Germline V gene sequence: CDR1 MNHEY, CDR2 SMNVEV (reference sequence). The CDR3 loop reads CASSFYSNQPQHF. The CDR3 DNA reads TGTGCCAGCAGTTTTTATAGCAATCAGCCCCAGCATTTT.

The chain couples TRBV9 to TRBJ2-3; D unclear. CDR1 and CDR2 from the germline V gene are SGDLS and YYNGEE. The CDR3 sequence is 14 residues long. V was cut by 4 bases and J by 6 bases, with 15 bases left in between. The CDR3 DNA reads as TGTGCCAGCAGCTTCACGATCCGCGAGGATACGCAGTATTTT. Its translation: CASSFTIREDTQYF.

The CDR3 here is CASSLTESQIYGYTF. DNA of the CDR3: TGTGCCAGCAGTTTAACAGAAAGTCAAATCTATGGCTACACCTTC. The rearrangement joins TRBV27 to TRBJ1-2; no reliable D call. CDR3 length: 15 residues. Germline loops: CDR1 MNHEY, CDR2 SMNVEV (reference sequence). Trimming stripped 2 bases from V and 4 bases from J, with 14 bases between.

The chain recombines TRBV5-8 with TRBJ2-7; the D is unclear. Germline assignment: CDR1 SGHTS and CDR2 YDEGEE. The CDR3 has 13 amino acids. V was shortened by 4 bases and J by 7 bases, with 15 bases between the two germline ends. CDR3 bases: TGTGCCAGCAGCCAAGATTCCCCCCGGGAGCAGTACTTC. Translating it yields CASSQDSPREQYF.

The chain links TRBV11-2 to TRBJ2-3, with a tentative D call TRBD1 (6 bases). The CDR3 has 14 amino acids. Germline CDR1 reads SGHAT; CDR2 reads FQNNGV. Between the trimmed V and J ends, which lost 5 bases and 8 bases, there was a span of 17 bases. In DNA form, the CDR3 reads TGTGCCAGCAGCCCACAGGGTAGGGGCCTTACGCAGTATTTT. Amino acids: CASSPQGRGLTQYF.

V gene TRBV29-1 combines with J gene TRBJ2-2; 7 bases align to TRBD1. The CDR3 consists of 13 residues. The germline V gene encodes CDR1 SQVTM and CDR2 ANQGSEA. V was clipped by 6 bases and J by 6 bases; unmatched bases: 7. Written as DNA, the CDR3 is TGCAGCGTGAACCGGGACAGTGCCGGGGAGCTGTTTTTT. The encoded protein is CSVNRDSAGELFF.

The rearrangement joins TRBV7-9 to TRBJ2-2; weak D call: TRBD2 (5 bases). This CDR3 region has 15 residues. Germline V gives CDR1 SEHNR, CDR2 FQNEAQ (reference sequence). V dropped 1 base and J dropped 2 bases, with 8 bases sitting between them. CDR3 sequence reads: CASSLDWTNTGELFF. The CDR3 DNA reads TGTGCCAGCAGCTTAGACTGGACTAACACCGGGGAGCTGTTTTTT.